This TCR beta chain emerged from a study of blood T cell repertoires in COVID-19 (TCRdb year 2020). For context, the study as a whole: Samples from collaborators originated in the United States, Italy and Spain and spanned both the acute and convalescent phases of COVID-19. The material from the prospective study consisted of cDNA or gDNA derived from T cells, B-cell-depleted T cells, or PBMCs. Subjects who had been exposed to COVID-19, were actively infected with it, or had recovered from it provided the deeply sampled blood TCRbeta repertoires that made up the dataset. A freely available public database, intended as a resource for researchers studying the immune response to SARS-CoV-2, is where the repertoires were released. Samples were obtained from the ongoing ImmuneRACE study (first 160 participants) and from 950 to 1,500 subjects provided by 6 global collaborators. A de-identified subject ID, COVID-19 status, age in years and sex were almost always included in the sample metadata. Where HLA class I and class II types were available, the types were taken from metadata supplied by the sample provider, not from assay-based typing. The paper as a whole reports these results and caveats: The amount of clinical and demographic metadata varied by source and participant and was provided uncurated.

The collaborating institutions used their own protocols to collect whole blood in K2EDTA tubes. For TCRbeta analysis, collaborators shipped samples as frozen whole blood, isolated PBMCs, or DNA extracted from either of those sample types. The CDR3 has 14 amino acids, counting the end cysteine and phenylalanine. Of all the DNA, just the CDR3 is kept, 42 bases in frame from base 1. V was cut back by 0 bases and J by 1 base, leaving a gap of 5 bases between them. CDR1 and CDR2 (ENHRY, SYGVKD) derive from the germline V gene. This clone has only one observation. Its recognized antigen is unknown. No much larger clone exists at a distance of one base, and base qualities are not known. TCRbeta CDR3 regions were amplified from genomic DNA by means of the immunoSEQ Assay, a bias-controlled multiplex PCR. On the authors' methods: The number of nucleated cells in each sample was estimated by amplification of reference gene primers within the assay. Sequence reads were collapsed and filtered to measure the absolute abundance of every unique TCRbeta CDR3 rearrangement. Productive Simpson clonality was computed per sample as the square root of Simpson's diversity index over productive rearrangements. As stored in TCRdb, this immuneACCESS dataset retains in-frame rearrangements with V and J assigned. A fraction of the clones does not appear; measured against another copy, unresolved V genes explain less than half of the discrepancy, and the remainder lacks a known reason. The V and J calls and clone size were taken over from that table, and D and trimming were inferred from the DNA. The sample table contains more than 100,000 clones; only one count was recorded for around 87% of them. Of the sample, less than 30% falls within the top ten clones.

Recombination linked TRBV10-3 to TRBJ2-3; the D segment cannot be called with confidence. Input material: peripheral blood. The sequence came from a woman aged 70-85 years with acute or convalescent COVID-19. The nucleotide sequence is given as TGTGCCATCAGTGAGTCCGAGGGCACAGATACGCAGTATTTT. Its protein reads: CAISESEGTDTQYF.